This T cell receptor beta chain was documented in a study of blood T cells in healthy people across ages (dated by TCRdb to about 2015). With respect to the entire study: Template switching captured roughly one uniquely barcoded TCR beta cDNA molecule per two T cells in model experiments. Using deep sequencing normalized with unique cDNA molecular identifiers, the study measured how TCR beta repertoire diversity changes with age. Four age groups were formed from the donors: young (average about 17 years), middle-aged (approximately 40), aged (approximately 60) and long-lived (around 82). Using the same blood draw, the study looked at two additional independent replicas of 1 million unique cDNA reads for two donors, one aged 18 to 29 and the other aged 80 or older. What the authors observed across the whole study: Compared with the aged group, the long-lived group had more naive CD4+ T cells, fewer expanded clones and increased TCR diversity, suggesting age selection. There was a strong correlation between observed TCR beta diversity and the percentage of naive T cells measured by flow cytometry. Donor CMV infection status was unknown, potentially confounding age-related changes in expanded clonotypes. As age increased, observed TCR beta diversity per million T cells dropped in a roughly linear way, and a significant reduction was already evident by age 40. Estimates of total diversity based on one million sequenced T cells were regarded as lower bounds and as underestimates. Bulk unsorted PBMC profiling prevented conclusive comparison of naive and antigen-experienced compartments.

The CDR3 measures 14 amino acids from cysteine to phenylalanine. The sequence is cut down to CDR3 DNA, 42 bases in frame from base 1. From a lookup of the germline V gene, CDR1 and CDR2 are SGHRS and YFSETQ. Unmatched junction bases come to 1, with V trimmed by 0 bases and J by 5 bases. Remarks on this clonotype: The antigen it recognizes is unknown. Nothing much larger sits one base from this clone, and base qualities are not available.

Donors were 39 systemically healthy Caucasian individuals from Russia aged roughly 6 to 90 years. Each donor gave about 11 milliliters of peripheral blood, drawn into EDTA-treated Vacutainer tubes. Ficoll-Paque density-gradient centrifugation was used to isolate PBMCs, with at least 6.5 million per sample. Trizol reagent was used to extract total RNA from the PBMCs, yielding at least 6 micrograms per sample. For every donor, flow cytometry on a PBMC aliquot measured the percentage of naive CD45RAhigh/CD27high T cells. Library preparation used 5' RACE. Instrument on record: Illumina HiSeq 2500. The second PCR ran for roughly 6 to 11 cycles and used a J-beta primer mix along with a sample-barcoded 5' primer. A template-switch 5' adaptor carrying 12 random nucleotides introduced a unique molecular identifier onto each TCR beta cDNA molecule. At least 2.5 million CDR3-containing paired-end reads were obtained from each sample. First-strand cDNA synthesis was performed from all RNA using the Mint cDNA synthesis kit, with priming by a TRBC-specific oligonucleotide. Following uracil-DNA glycosylase treatment, all cDNA underwent a first 18-cycle PCR with the universal primers M1SS and BC2_uni_R. The study's processing was this. For normalization, 1 million high-quality reads were randomly selected from each sample, with every read carrying a distinct molecular identifier. Instead of being binned into consensus sequences, reads that shared molecular identifiers were thrown out. MiTCR, set to a Q25 quality threshold and the strictest error-elimination algorithm, was used for CDR3 identification, clonotype clustering and error correction. A nonparametric unseen species model using Euler transformation provided a lower-bound estimate of total TCR beta diversity. TCRdb reran the public reads through fastp at Q25 and MiXCR, keeping productive beta chains. All rows with the same CDR3 protein become a single entry with the most common DNA and genes. TCRdb, not the authors, supplied the V and J calls. For this sample there are over 700,000 distinct CDR3 sequences; 25% appear just once. Of the sample, just under 9.5% is held by the ten largest clones.

These data also featured in a second study, about T cells of mothers and their children. Reported in the second study: Nine systemically healthy Caucasian individuals, comprising three mothers and their six children, were included as donors. cDNA synthesis used all of the extracted RNA, with around 1.6 ug of RNA in each 15 ul reaction. In the second PCR, sample barcodes and 2-4 random nucleotides were introduced via the M1S primer. Over 8.5 million TCR beta CDR3 reads came from each mother, compared with around 3 million reads from each child. Thymic selection similarly shapes TCR recombination output in related and unrelated pairs, with minor effect from inherited differences. Related mother-child pairs always showed normalized repertoire overlap that was slightly higher than in unrelated mother-child pairs, though the difference was never significant. Persistent microchimeric T cell clones were not detected, at a sensitivity of approximately 100 clones per million clonotypes. The study used deep NGS to compare TCR beta repertoires of mothers and children, seeking features distinguishing related mother-child pairs from unrelated individuals. On average, the children were around 11 +/- 4 years old, while the mothers were about 40 +/- 4 years old. After adapters were ligated using NEBNext reagents, the libraries underwent 100+100 nt paired-end sequencing on an Illumina HiSeq 2000. To prevent cross-contamination, the mother and child libraries were prepared one month apart and sequenced in separate runs. Between roughly 450,000 and 2,000,000 distinct TCR beta clonotypes were identified per donor. Naive TCR beta clonotypes were estimated from low-frequency clonotypes matched to each donor's FACS-determined naive share, without sorting.

The clonotype comes from a boy between 5 and 17 years old in good health. The specimen was blood. The sequence is built from TRBV5-1 and TRBJ2-1, with 8 bases aligning to TRBD2. The CDR3 protein is CASSLGLANNEQFF. DNA sequence: TGCGCCAGCAGCTTGGGACTAGCGAACAATGAGCAGTTCTTC.